This T cell receptor beta chain is drawn from a study of cytomegalovirus exposure and HLA in healthy donors. Study information: Previous work identified 117 million unique TCR beta sequences from approximately 190 million T cells.

The PCR used 60 Vbeta and 13 Jbeta primers. In the original workflow: Around 80 million unique TCR beta chains, roughly 11 million of them shared, were counted by a later analysis. Clones were read by immunoSEQ multiplex PCR, and TCRdb kept only the in-frame ones, dropping some. The D gene and trimming were derived from the DNA, and the V and J assignments and clone size from that table. The sample lists 150,000 to 200,000 clones; 77% were seen once. The V and J ends lost 0 bases and 6 bases, in that order; junction bases with no gene match: 11. Germline CDR1 reads LGHNA; CDR2 reads YSLEER. The CDR3 covers 17 residues. The study, taken as a whole, reports: With further analysis later on, most CMV-associated TCR beta chains appeared HLA-restricted.

There are a few counts of this clone. Its antigen is unidentified. The chain joins TRBV4-3 to TRBJ2-3, with TRBD2 matching 8 bases. Sequencing input: PBMCs. The receptor was isolated from a woman aged 60-75 years in good health and CMV-seropositive. CDR3 bases: TGCGCCAGCAGCCAAGAGGCCAAGCGGGGGAAGGTGGATACGCAGTATTTT. Amino acids: CASSQEAKRGKVDTQYF.